The 30 T cell receptor beta chains below were found in one sample sequenced in a study of regulatory T cells in long-lasting Graves disease. Arm-PCR of CDR3 regions with iRepertoire HTBI primers generated TCR beta libraries. One entry per CDR3 protein, called by TCRdb with MiXCR from the multiplex PCR reads. Among some 490,000 distinct CDR3 sequences listed, around 12% were seen once. The sample's time point: newly diagnosed GD, antithyroid drugs for less than 3 months. Scientists built the TCR library using RNA that was extracted from PBMCs. These data were likewise used in another study, on T cells in Graves' hyperthyroidism and ophthalmopathy.

This material consisted of peripheral blood mononuclear cells (PBMCs), taken at new diagnosis, from a patient treated with antithyroid drugs. The receptors shown here come from a woman in her twenties or thirties with Graves disease.

This clonotype was detected many times. The rearrangement uses TRBV30 and TRBJ2-1; D is undetermined. Germline V CDR1 and CDR2: GTSNPN, SVGIG (reference sequence). Trimming pared 1 base from V and 6 bases from J, leaving 10 bases between. This CDR3 is 13 amino acids long. The CDR3 loop reads CAWSDQESNEQFF. The DNA of the CDR3 is TGTGCCTGGAGTGATCAAGAGTCCAATGAGCAGTTCTTC. The full variable domain, in which reference TRBV30 and TRBJ2-1 provide the parts outside the CDR3, is SQTIHQWPATLVQPVGSPLSLECTVEGTSNPNLYWYRQAAGRGLQLLFYSVGIGQISSEVPQNLSASRPQDRQFILSSKKLLLSDSGFYLCAWSDQESNEQFFGPGTRLTVL.

This clonotype has ten or more counts. The chain has TRBV27 and TRBJ1-1, with D unclear. V dropped 5 bases and J dropped 4 bases, with 11 bases sitting between them. CDR1 is MNHEY and CDR2 is SMNVEV in the germline V gene (reference sequence). This CDR3 is 13 amino acids long. The CDR3 loop reads CASSGGRATEAFF. The CDR3 DNA sequence: TGTGCCAGCAGTGGCGGTAGGGCCACTGAAGCTTTCTTT.

In this sample, this clonotype turned up many times. V usage is TRBV28 and J usage is TRBJ1-2; 10 bases line up with TRBD1. The V gene's germline CDR1 is MDHEN and CDR2 SYDVKM. Unmatched junction bases numbered 5, after V lost 1 base and J lost 6 bases. The CDR3 has 15 amino acids. Here the CDR3 DNA reads TGTGCCAGCAGTTTATATCGACAGGGGGCAAATGGCTACACCTTC. This codes for CASSLYRQGANGYTF.

This clonotype has at least ten counts. This rearrangement joins TRBV6-1 to TRBJ2-1; TRBD2 matches at 10 bases. Germline-derived CDR1 and CDR2 are MNHNS and SASEGT. V gave up 1 base and J gave up 0 bases; unmatched junction bases: 6. The CDR3 consists of 18 residues. CDR3 sequence: CASSEEGSSGSSYNEQFF. CDR3 nucleotide sequence: TGTGCCAGCAGTGAAGAGGGGTCTAGCGGGAGCTCCTACAATGAGCAGTTCTTC.

This clonotype was found many times. The rearrangement uses TRBV27 and TRBJ1-6, with 8 positions matching TRBD1. The V gene's germline CDR1 is MNHEY and CDR2 SMNVEV (reference sequence). The CDR3 covers 18 residues. Trimming removed 6 bases from V and 2 bases from J; junction bases left unmatched: 12. Here the CDR3 reads CASSPGRAGGTYNSPLHF. For the CDR3, the DNA is TGTGCCAGCAGCCCCGGTCGCGCAGGGGGCACCTATAATTCACCCCTCCACTTT.

This clonotype was picked up many times. The chain uses TRBV6-9 and TRBJ1-1; D call uncertain. V was clipped by 2 bases and J by 4 bases, with 20 bases between them. The CDR3 sequence is 17 residues long. CDR1 and CDR2 (germline): MNHGY, SVAAGI. The CDR3 sequence: CASSYRVPEEVATEAFF. In DNA form, the CDR3 reads TGTGCCAGCAGTTATAGGGTCCCGGAGGAGGTAGCCACTGAAGCTTTCTTT.

This clonotype turned up a few times. A read error is likely here: a far larger clone is one base away. The chain has TRBV12-3 or TRBV12-4 and TRBJ2-5, with TRBD2 identical over 9 bases. The CDR3 has 14 amino acids. CDR3 in DNA: TGTGCCAGCATGCTCGCTAGCGGGAACTACGAGCAGTGCTTC. As protein: CASMLASGNYEQCF.

V gene TRBV5-1 combines with J gene TRBJ2-3; TRBD2 matches 8 bases. CDR3 length: 16 residues. Per germline, CDR1 SGHRS and CDR2 YFSETQ. J lost 4 bases, V lost 4 bases, and 11 bases had no gene match. Written as DNA, the CDR3 is TGCGCCAGCAGCCCTAGGACTAGCAGGAGTGCAGATACGCAGTATTTT. Its protein is CASSPRTSRSADTQYF.

In its sample, this clonotype was seen many times. The chain joins TRBV29-1 to TRBJ2-1; 9 positions agree with TRBD2. The CDR3 extends over 14 amino acids. The trim removed 6 bases at V and 6 bases at J, leaving 9 bases unmatched. CDR1 and CDR2 from the germline V gene are SQVTM and ANQGSEA. The CDR3 here is CSVRRAGGRNEQFF. The CDR3 DNA reads as TGCAGCGTCCGAAGAGCGGGAGGCCGCAATGAGCAGTTCTTC.

V is TRBV2 and J is TRBJ2-1; D perhaps matches TRBD2 (7 bases). Per germline, CDR1 SNHLY and CDR2 FYNNEI. The ends were cut back, 2 bases at V and 7 bases at J, with 18 bases in the middle. This CDR3 is 16 amino acids long. CDR3 DNA sequence: TGTGCCAGCAGTGAATTGGGGCGGGGGCCTCAAAATGAGCAGTTCTTC. Amino acid sequence: CASSELGRGPQNEQFF.

This clonotype showed up many times. The rearrangement joins TRBV28 to TRBJ2-5, with 7 positions matching TRBD1. CDR3 length: 14 amino acids. V dropped 4 bases and J dropped 3; count of bases not matched to a gene: 5. Germline CDR1 is MDHEN and CDR2 is SYDVKM. The chain's CDR3 is CASSSPTGEETQYF. The CDR3 nucleotides read TGTGCCAGCAGTTCCCCCACAGGGGAAGAGACCCAGTACTTC.

This clonotype was seen at least ten times. The V and J genes are TRBV28 and TRBJ1-5, with 9 bases aligning to TRBD1. The CDR3 is made up of 15 amino acids. The trim removed 5 bases at V and 7 bases at J, leaving 9 bases unmatched. CDR1 is MDHEN, CDR2 SYDVKM, per germline. CDR3 protein: CASSPYRGLGQPQHF. CDR3 DNA: TGTGCCAGCAGTCCTTACAGGGGGCTAGGACAGCCCCAGCATTTT.

This clonotype has ten or more counts. This chain uses TRBV11-2 with TRBJ2-3; maybe TRBD1 (5 bases). V lost 3 bases, J lost 2 bases, and 9 bases lay in between. The V gene's germline CDR1 is SGHAT and CDR2 FQNNGV. CDR3 length equals 14 residues. CDR3 sequence reads: CASSLRQYTDTQYF. CDR3 nucleotide sequence: TGTGCCAGCAGCTTGCGACAGTACACAGATACGCAGTATTTT.

This clonotype has a count of ten or more. The chain employs TRBV10-3 and TRBJ1-1; 7 positions agree with TRBD1. Trimming took 6 bases from V and 4 from J; bases not matched to a gene: 11. CDR3 size: 15 residues. CDR1 is ENHRY and CDR2 is SYGVKD in the germline V gene. The CDR3 sequence: CAIREVDRAGTEAFF. In nucleotides, the CDR3 is TGTGCCATCAGAGAAGTAGACAGGGCCGGCACTGAAGCTTTCTTT.

Ten or more counts support this clonotype. The J gene is TRBJ1-5, the V gene TRBV15, with D uncertain. The V end was cut by 0 bases, the J end by 4 bases, with 10 bases between. The CDR3 contains 15 residues. Germline CDR1 LNHNV, CDR2 YYDKDF (reference sequence). CDR3 DNA sequence: TGTGCCACCAGCAGAGATTCCGTGGGGAATCAGCCCCAGCATTTT. Translation: CATSRDSVGNQPQHF.

At least ten counts were recorded for this clonotype. This chain connects TRBV24-1 to TRBJ2-2; D possibly corresponds to TRBD2 (5 bases). The germline V and J ends were trimmed by 3 bases and 1 base, with 26 bases remaining between them. The CDR3 has 21 residues. The germline gives CDR1 KGHDR, CDR2 SFDVKD. Here the CDR3 reads CATSDPAEGSRPPWNTGELFF. The CDR3 nucleotides are TGTGCCACCAGTGATCCTGCCGAGGGTAGCAGGCCTCCCTGGAACACCGGGGAGCTGTTTTTT.

This clonotype was seen repeatedly, ten times or more. J is TRBJ1-1 and V is TRBV12-3 or TRBV12-4; perhaps TRBD1 as D (6 bases). This CDR3 is built from 12 residues. V was shortened by 5 bases and J by 7 bases, with 11 bases between the two germline ends. The CDR3 loop reads CASSRTGFEAFF. The CDR3 DNA sequence: TGTGCCAGCAGTCGAACAGGGTTTGAAGCTTTCTTT.

Many counts were recorded for this clonotype. The chain is built from TRBV18 and TRBJ1-1; D ambiguous. From germline, CDR1 is KGHSH and CDR2 LQKENI. CDR3 length equals 15 residues. V was trimmed by 6 bases and J by 6 bases, leaving 20 bases between them. DNA for the CDR3: TGTGCCAGCTCTAGAGCCATTGGGGTGGGTCCTGAAGCTTTCTTT. Translation gives CASSRAIGVGPEAFF.

The rearrangement links TRBV12-3 or TRBV12-4 to TRBJ2-7; TRBD1 matches at 11 bases. The trim removed 6 bases at V and 6 bases at J, leaving 7 bases unmatched. The CDR3 has 14 amino acids. DNA for the CDR3: TGTGCCAGCAGCCGGACAGGGGGCATATTCGAGCAGTACTTC. Translated, it gives CASSRTGGIFEQYF.

This clonotype was seen at least ten times. The V and J genes are TRBV12-3 or TRBV12-4 and TRBJ2-2; D perhaps matches TRBD1 (6 bases). V was pared by 3 bases and J by 6 bases, with 17 bases between. The CDR3 is 16 amino acids. Here the CDR3 reads CASSFGTRVWAGELFF. As DNA, the CDR3 is TGTGCCAGCAGTTTCGGGACAAGGGTGTGGGCCGGGGAGCTGTTTTTT.

There are many counts of this clonotype. The rearrangement links TRBV6-5 to TRBJ2-2; D is undetermined. V was shortened by 4 bases and J by 3 bases, with 9 bases between the two germline ends. The CDR3 has 14 amino acids. Germline V gene data show CDR1 as MNHEY and CDR2 as SVGAGI. The CDR3 DNA sequence: TGTGCCAGCAGTTCGTCCCCTTACACCGGGGAGCTGTTTTTT. It specifies CASSSSPYTGELFF.

This clonotype showed up many times. The chain employs TRBV18 and TRBJ2-5; TRBD2 agrees at 11 bases. Germline CDR1 KGHSH, CDR2 LQKENI. The CDR3 has 15 residues. V lost 4 bases, J lost 2 bases, and 3 bases stayed unmatched. CDR3 in DNA: TGTGCCAGCTCACGGACTAGCGGGCTGCAAGAGACCCAGTACTTC. It yields the protein CASSRTSGLQETQYF.

The chain carries TRBV7-2 and TRBJ2-1; 9 nucleotides match TRBD1. The trim removed 3 bases at V and 7 bases at J, leaving 7 bases unmatched. CDR3 length: 15 amino acids. CDR1 is SGHTA, CDR2 FQGNSA, per germline. Written as DNA, the CDR3 is TGTGCCAGCAGCTTCCGGGACAGGGAGGGGAATGAGCAGTTCTTC. Translating it yields CASSFRDREGNEQFF.

This clonotype was found many times. The chain couples TRBV6-2 or TRBV6-3 to TRBJ1-3, with D tentatively TRBD1 (6 bases). Trimming pared 2 bases from V and 0 bases from J, leaving 11 bases between. This CDR3 region has 16 residues. Germline lookup yields CDR1 MNHEY and CDR2 SVGEGT. The CDR3 is CASSYPGQISGNTIYF. In DNA form, the CDR3 reads TGTGCCAGCAGTTACCCTGGACAGATCTCTGGAAACACCATATATTTT.

The chain couples TRBV30 to TRBJ2-7, with 10 bases matching TRBD1. After removal of 4 bases from V and 2 bases from J, the junction contained 2 bases not matched to a gene. The CDR3 runs 13 residues. Per germline, CDR1 GTSNPN and CDR2 SVGIG (reference sequence). The CDR3 region has the DNA TGTGCCTGGACCGGGACAGGGGCCTACGAGCAGTACTTC. Encoded protein: CAWTGTGAYEQYF.

This clonotype came up many times. The chain couples TRBV3-1 to TRBJ1-4; D is uncertain. CDR1 LGHDT and CDR2 YNNKEL come from the germline V gene (reference sequence). Trimming removed 2 bases at V and 5 bases at J, with 9 bases between. The CDR3 length is 14 residues. The CDR3 loop is CASSQRLQNEKLFF. CDR3 nucleotide sequence: TGTGCCAGCAGCCAAAGGCTACAGAATGAAAAACTGTTTTTT.

There are many counts of this clonotype. The chain joins TRBV2 to TRBJ1-4, with a possible D match to TRBD1 (5 bases). Germline V gives CDR1 SNHLY, CDR2 FYNNEI. V was trimmed by 7 bases and J by 6 bases, leaving 24 bases between them. The CDR3 loop spans 17 amino acids. Written as DNA, the CDR3 is TGTGCCAGCAACAAAGAGACGGGACCCCGCGATTATGAAAAACTGTTTTTT. Encoded protein: CASNKETGPRDYEKLFF.

The V gene is TRBV5-4, the J gene TRBJ2-2; 7 positions agree with TRBD2. Losses at the gene ends were 6 bases for V and 3 bases for J; bases not matched to a gene: 8. This CDR3 is 15 amino acids long. Germline-derived CDR1 and CDR2 are SGHNT and YYREEE (reference sequence). CDR3 region: CASTSGLGDTGELFF. The CDR3 DNA is TGTGCCAGCACCTCTGGACTAGGGGACACCGGGGAGCTGTTTTTT.

V is TRBV5-5 and J is TRBJ2-1; 9 bases are shared with TRBD1. CDR1 is SGHKS and CDR2 is YYEKEE in the germline V gene (reference sequence). With V trimmed by 7 bases and J by 7 bases, 9 bases remained unmatched. The CDR3 spans 14 residues. The CDR3, as DNA: TGTGCCAGCGGGGCCCTGGACAGGGGAAATGAGCAGTTCTTC. Protein sequence: CASGALDRGNEQFF.

The chain has TRBV7-6 and TRBJ2-2, with 7 bases that match TRBD2. The CDR3 is 16 amino acids. Unmatched junction bases numbered 12, after V lost 5 bases and J lost 6 bases. Germline V gene data show CDR1 as SGHVS and CDR2 as FNYEAQ. CDR3 sequence reads: CASSPPGLVAPGELFF. Written as DNA, the CDR3 is TGTGCCAGCAGCCCTCCCGGACTAGTGGCGCCCGGGGAGCTGTTTTTT. Combining the CDR3 with reference TRBV7-6 and TRBJ2-2 gives the whole variable domain GAGVSQSPRYKVTKRGQDVALRCDPISGHVSLYWYRQALGQGPEFLTYFNYEAQQDKSGLPNDRFSAERPEGSISTLTIQRTEQRDSAMYRCASSPPGLVAPGELFFGEGSRLTVL.